This TCR beta chain comes out of a study of blood T cell repertoires in COVID-19. Study context: Sites across the United States, Italy and Spain contributed samples from acute and convalescent COVID-19. Nucleic acid was either cDNA or gDNA, and it came from T cells, B-cell-depleted T cells, or PBMCs.

There are 11 residues in the CDR3. Trimming removed 8 bases at V and 3 bases at J, with 8 bases between. Original handling: By means of reference gene primer amplification, nucleated cell counts were estimated. Generated by immunoSEQ multiplex PCR, the TCRdb table keeps only in-frame clones and is missing some. V and J calls plus clone size are reproduced from that table; the DNA served to infer D and trimming. This repertoire shows roughly 150,000 clones, 70% to 90% found once; its top ten account for over 4.5%. The sample consisted of peripheral blood. This TCR came from a human donor in a cohort sampled during active COVID-19. The chain recombines TRBV12-3 or TRBV12-4 with TRBJ2-7; a possible D gene is TRBD2 (6 bases). CDR3 nucleotides: TGTGCCAGCGGGCGGGGCTACGAGCAGTACTTC. As protein: CASGRGYEQYF.